This T cell receptor (beta chain) was documented in a study of cytotoxic CD8 clonotypes in ibrutinib-treated CLL. Whole-study context: Across the patients, approximately ten were relapsed/refractory, approximately 15 treatment-naive and roughly 18 IGHV unmutated. Average yields of 255,043 productive templates and around 100,000 productive rearrangements characterized the samples.

The CDR3 has 11 amino acids. Germline V gives CDR1 SGHRS, CDR2 YFSETQ. The germline V and J ends were trimmed by 6 bases and 6 bases, with 9 bases remaining between them. Produced via immunoSEQ multiplex PCR; TCRdb's table is partial and in-frame only. The sample holds tens of thousands of clones, 85% to 90% seen once. Study outcomes and limitations: An increase in clonality occurred at ibrutinib response, followed by a return toward baseline at progression.

Details on this clone: Its target is not known.

Frozen PBMC stocks contributed approximately 1.9 micrograms of genomic DNA to the TCR beta libraries. This clonotype was obtained from a human donor with chronic lymphocytic leukemia. The material sequenced was PBMCs, taken before ibrutinib treatment. This sequence joins TRBV5-1 and TRBJ1-2, with D possibly being TRBD1 (5 bases). Here the CDR3 reads CASNAGDGYTF. The CDR3 bases are TGCGCCAGCAACGCGGGGGATGGCTACACCTTC.